This T cell receptor beta chain is drawn from a study of beta chain features in type 1 diabetes (dated by TCRdb to the late 2010s). Study-level background: No differences in mean age, gender distribution, total cell number or subset yield were found between patients and healthy donors. A total of about 100,000,000 sorted cells were examined across all samples, and RNA yield correlated strongly with the number of cells per subset. The study compared TCRB repertoires of sorted circulating CD4+ T cell subsets between recently diagnosed type 1 diabetes patients and matched healthy donors. Regulatory and stem cell-like memory subsets were isolated from only 8 patients and roughly 8 healthy donors, whereas naive and central memory subsets came from all 28 donors.

A single peripheral blood draw of around 0.11 L on average was collected from each donor into heparinised tubes. Naive, central memory, regulatory and stem cell-like memory CD4+ T cells were sorted on a BD FACSAria II using a panel including CD45RO, CCR7, CD25, CD127, CD95 and CD27. A purity above 95% was achieved for all sorted populations. Right away, PBMCs were isolated by Lymphoprep density gradient centrifugation and were stained directly, with no culture step. Samples were stained and sorted in pairs, with one healthy donor and one patient per experiment, so that batch effects were minimized. Overall study results and their limits: Patients with type 1 diabetes made fewer insertions and deleted more nucleotides at VDJ recombination sites, implying thymic rearrangement abnormalities. Because small numbers of individuals were included in the HLA sub-analyses, any influence of HLA type on TCRB rearrangement was left unresolved. Because cDNA was sequenced instead of genomic DNA, highly expressing activated cells could be over-represented, though the groups showed no difference in activation or CD3 levels. In all four CD4+ subsets, TCRB CDR3 length was moderately but significantly shorter in type 1 diabetes patients. Naive, central memory and regulatory TCRB repertoires appeared more similar among patients than among healthy donors. Shorter templates might be favored by PCR, yet because patient and control samples were amplified and corrected together, any such skew would affect both groups equally.

The High Capacity cDNA Reverse Transcription Kit was used to reverse transcribe all of the isolated RNA, meaning that expressed TCRB transcripts were what got sequenced. Naive, central memory and regulatory T cell samples underwent deep immunoSEQ sequencing, averaging around 4 million total reads per sample. After sorted cells were lysed in RLT buffer, RNA was extracted with DNase-treated RNeasy Micro or Mini kits, with the choice depending on cell number. Each cell subset was processed separately to prevent cross-contamination, with patient and healthy donor samples processed together. TCRB sequences were amplified from cDNA with the immunoSEQ multiplex PCR, producing 87-bp fragments spanning the CDR3 region. Amplicons were sequenced on the Illumina HiSeq platform. Regarding the original processing steps: Synthetic template baselines were used to correct PCR bias computationally, reads within Hamming distance 2 were collapsed, and singletons that could not be merged were discarded. Reads were aligned to IMGT to assign V, D and J genes, CDR3 length, and insertions or deletions at six rearrangement sites. Within each subset, clonotype counts were normalized to the number of sorted cells before true diversity and Gini coefficients were calculated with the tcR R package. Repertoire sharing was quantified using the overlap coefficient calculated on TCRB nucleotide sequences. Out-of-frame TCRB sequences from naive cells were analyzed to stand in for the pre-selection repertoire. Entries here come from immuneACCESS through TCRdb and include only in-frame sequences with V and J called. Some clones fail to appear in such tables; in the studies checked, an unresolved V gene covers under half of the shortfall, and the cause of the remainder is unknown. The DNA gave D and trimming, while V, J and clone size come from that table. The sample yields about 230,000 clones; around 10% were counted once. The ten largest clonotypes hold approximately 0.03% of the sample.

CDR1 MGHDK and CDR2 SYGVNS are derived from the germline V gene. V and J lose 1 base and 2 bases, and a span of 3 bases separates them. There are 14 amino acids in the CDR3, from cysteine to phenylalanine inclusive. Of all the DNA, just the CDR3 is kept, 42 bases in frame from base 1. This clone was counted a few times. This receptor's antigen is unknown. There are no base qualities to consult, and no much larger clone falls within one base. Sequenced material: naive CD4+ T cells from blood. Per the publication, the cell subset or site label means: true naive CD4+ T cells. The rearrangement combines TRBV25-1 with TRBJ1-6; confidence is insufficient to name the D gene. This clonotype was obtained from a woman younger than 30 in good health. The CDR3 is CASSESAYNSPLHF. The nucleotides read TGTGCCAGCAGTGAATCAGCCTATAATTCACCCCTCCACTTT.